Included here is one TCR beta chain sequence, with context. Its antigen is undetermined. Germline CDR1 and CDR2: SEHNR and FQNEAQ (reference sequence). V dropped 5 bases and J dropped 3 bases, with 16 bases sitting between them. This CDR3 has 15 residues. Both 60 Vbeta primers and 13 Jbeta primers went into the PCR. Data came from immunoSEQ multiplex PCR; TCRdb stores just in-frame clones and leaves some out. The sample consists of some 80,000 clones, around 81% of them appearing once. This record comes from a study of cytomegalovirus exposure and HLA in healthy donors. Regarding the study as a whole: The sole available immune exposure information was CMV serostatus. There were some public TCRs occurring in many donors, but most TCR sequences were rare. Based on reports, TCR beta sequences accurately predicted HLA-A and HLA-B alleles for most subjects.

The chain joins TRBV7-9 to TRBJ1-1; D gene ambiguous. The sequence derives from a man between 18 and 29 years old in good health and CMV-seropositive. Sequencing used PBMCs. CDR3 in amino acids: CASSKIIPADTEAFF. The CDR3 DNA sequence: TGTGCCAGCAGCAAAATTATACCGGCGGACACTGAAGCTTTCTTT.